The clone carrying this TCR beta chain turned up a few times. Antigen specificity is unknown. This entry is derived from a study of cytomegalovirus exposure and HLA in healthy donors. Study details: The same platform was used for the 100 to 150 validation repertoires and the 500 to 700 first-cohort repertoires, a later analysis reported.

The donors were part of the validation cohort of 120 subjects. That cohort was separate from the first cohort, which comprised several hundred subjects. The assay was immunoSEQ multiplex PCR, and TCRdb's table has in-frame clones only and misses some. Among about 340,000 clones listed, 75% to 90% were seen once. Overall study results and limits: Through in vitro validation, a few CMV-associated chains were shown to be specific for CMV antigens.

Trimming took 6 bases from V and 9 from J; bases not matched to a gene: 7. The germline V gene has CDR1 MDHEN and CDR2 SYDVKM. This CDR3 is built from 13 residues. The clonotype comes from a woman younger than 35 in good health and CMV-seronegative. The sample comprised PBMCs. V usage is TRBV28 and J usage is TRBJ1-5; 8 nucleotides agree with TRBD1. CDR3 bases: TGTGCCAGCAGGACAGGGGACTTTCGGCCCCAGCATTTT. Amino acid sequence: CASRTGDFRPQHF. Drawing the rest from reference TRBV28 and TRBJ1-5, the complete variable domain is DVKVTQSSRYLVKRTGEKVFLECVQDMDHENMFWYRQDPGLGLRLIYFSYDVKMKEKGDIPEGYSVSREKKERFSLILESASTNQTSMYLCASRTGDFRPQHFGDGTRLSIL.